This TCR beta chain was sequenced during a study of brain metastases from non-small cell lung cancer. Germline CDR1 LGHNA, CDR2 YSLEER. V was clipped by 3 bases and J by 4 bases; unmatched bases: 7. This CDR3 is 15 amino acids long. This clone was seen a few times. Profiling relied on immunoSEQ multiplex PCR, and the TCRdb table lists in-frame clones only, not all of them. The sample carries about 4,300 clones, 90% recorded once. The receptor was derived from a donor at least 40 years old with non-small cell lung cancer. The gene calls are TRBV4-3 and TRBJ1-2; 8 bases line up with TRBD1. The sample taken for sequencing was primary lung tumor tissue. The CDR3 reads CASSQDVDRVYGYTF. In DNA form, the CDR3 reads TGCGCCAGCAGCCAGGACGTGGACAGGGTCTATGGCTACACCTTC.